This T cell receptor (beta chain) was obtained from a study of T cell repertoires in cytomegalovirus infection. Study in general: As its CMV epitopes, the study selected recently identified HLA-C-restricted and well-studied HLA-B-restricted targets.

V lost 4 bases and J 5 bases, leaving 15 bases between the germline ends. The CDR3 runs 14 residues. CDR1 is MNHEY, CDR2 SVGAGI, per germline. In regard to this clonotype: What it recognizes is unknown.

TCRdb itself ran the reads through MiXCR, one entry per CDR3 protein. The sample holds 900,000 to 950,000 distinct CDR3 sequences, 30% to 40% seen once. Notes on the study in general: Using cumulative public TCR beta family frequency, the authors identified those who carried CMV together with the relevant HLA.

The sample in question was cultured CD8+ T cells from PBMCs, obtained from culture after CMV antigen stimulation. This chain uses TRBV6-5 with TRBJ2-7, with D perhaps assigned TRBD1 or TRBD2 (6 bases each). The TCR sequence derives from a human donor in good health (CMV status not recorded). Some clones in this sample may be carry-over from other donors' samples. The CDR3 coding sequence is TGTGCCAGCAGTTTAGGGGGGTCCCTCAACGAGCAGTACTTC. Amino acid sequence: CASSLGGSLNEQYF.